This T cell receptor (beta chain) derives from a study of T cell changes during pregnancy in multiple sclerosis. Germline CDR1 reads SGHKS; CDR2 reads YYEKEE (reference sequence). There are 16 residues in the CDR3. Trimming removed 3 bases at V and 0 bases at J, with 13 bases between. Libraries were prepared by immunoSEQ multiplex PCR; TCRdb keeps only in-frame clonotypes and omits some of them. The sample shows 30,000 to 45,000 clones, about 89% of them seen only once. The chain uses TRBV5-5 and TRBJ1-5, with D maybe TRBD1 (5 bases). This clonotype was sampled from a female donor with multiple sclerosis, enrolled in a pregnancy study. Here the sequenced sample was CD8+ T cells from peripheral blood mononuclear cells, taken in the third trimester of pregnancy. The CDR3: CASSSAGPISNQPQHF. The CDR3 coding sequence is TGTGCCAGCAGCTCTGCGGGACCGATTAGCAATCAGCCCCAGCATTTT.